Presented here are 26 T cell receptor beta chains from one specimen sequenced in a study of follicular helper T cells after annual influenza vaccination. This sample's time point: 2013-2014 season, 7 days after vaccination. TCRdb's table, derived via immunoSEQ multiplex PCR, lists solely in-frame clones and lacks some. The data show 8,500 to 9,000 clones, 75% to 85% seen once. Here the sequenced sample was CXCR5+ CD38- circulating T follicular helper cells from blood, taken 7 days after influenza vaccination. Subset specified: circulating Tfh, non-naive CD4+CXCR5+PD-1+ (ICOS+CD38+ or ICOS-CD38-). All receptors come from an adult who received the influenza vaccine.

The rearrangement links TRBV19 to TRBJ1-1; D unresolved. CDR1 and CDR2 from the germline V gene are LNHDA and SQIVND (reference sequence). There are 16 residues in the CDR3. Trimming removed 5 bases from V and 1 base from J, with 17 bases in between. CDR3 DNA sequence: TGTGCCAGTAGTTCACGATCCATTAATGGGAACACTGAAGCTTTCTTT. Its translation is CASSSRSINGNTEAFF.

This clone was observed a single time. This sequence joins TRBV7-9 and TRBJ2-7; 7 bases line up with TRBD2. The CDR3 covers 15 residues. The J segment lost 5 bases and the V segment lost 2 bases, leaving 9 bases of the junction unmatched. Germline values: CDR1 SEHNR, CDR2 FQNEAQ (reference sequence). CDR3 loop: CASSLLAEFSHEQYF. The CDR3 DNA sequence: TGTGCCAGCAGCTTACTAGCGGAATTCAGCCACGAGCAGTACTTC.

The V and J genes are TRBV5-4 and TRBJ2-3; TRBD2 is a possible D gene (5 bases). Between the trimmed V and J ends, which lost 5 bases and 0 bases, there was a span of 10 bases. Germline CDR1 is SGHNT and CDR2 is YYREEE (reference sequence). The CDR3 totals 14 residues. The CDR3 DNA follows: TGTGCCAGCAGTTACCCGGGAAGCACAGATACGCAGTATTTT. Translating gives CASSYPGSTDTQYF.

The V gene is TRBV7-8, the J gene TRBJ1-1; TRBD1 matches 11 bases. Germline V gene lookup returns CDR1 SGHVS and CDR2 FQNEAQ. The ends lost 5 bases at V and 4 bases at J; junction bases unmatched: 6. The CDR3 sequence is 15 residues long. CDR3 in DNA: TGTGCCAGCAGCCGTCCCGGGACAGGGGGCACTGAAGCTTTCTTT. This sequence encodes CASSRPGTGGTEAFF.

The chain is built from TRBV6-1 and TRBJ1-1; no definite D call. CDR1 and CDR2 (germline): MNHNS, SASEGT. The germline V and J ends were trimmed by 2 bases and 4 bases, with 14 bases remaining between them. CDR3 length: 15 residues. This CDR3 is CASSERRMGSTEAFF. As DNA, the CDR3 is TGTGCCAGCAGTGAAAGGAGAATGGGGAGCACTGAAGCTTTCTTT.

The rearrangement joins TRBV28 to TRBJ1-2; 10 positions match TRBD1. Germline V gene lookup returns CDR1 MDHEN and CDR2 SYDVKM. V lost 4 bases, J lost 2 bases, and 4 bases stayed unmatched. The CDR3 spans 15 residues. The CDR3 DNA sequence: TGTGCCAGCAGTTCCCCGACAGGGGGCAACTATGGCTACACCTTC. As protein: CASSSPTGGNYGYTF.

This chain joins TRBV7-2 and TRBJ1-4, with D tentatively TRBD1 (5 bases). Between the trimmed V and J ends, which lost 1 base and 4 bases, there was a span of 7 bases. The CDR3 consists of 14 residues. From germline, CDR1 is SGHTA and CDR2 FQGNSA. The CDR3 loop is CASSLGGFNEKLFF. The CDR3 nucleotides are TGTGCCAGCAGCTTAGGGGGGTTTAATGAAAAACTGTTTTTT.

V usage is TRBV19 and J usage is TRBJ2-1; D call uncertain. This CDR3 has 14 amino acids. CDR1 LNHDA and CDR2 SQIVND come from the germline V gene (reference sequence). V lost 4 bases, J lost 8 bases, and 15 bases lay in between. The CDR3 reads CASSTTTRSDEQFF. The CDR3 DNA reads as TGTGCCAGTAGTACCACCACGAGGAGCGATGAGCAGTTCTTC.

This chain uses TRBV19 with TRBJ2-7, with D possibly being TRBD2 (6 bases). V dropped 4 bases and J dropped 1 base, with 11 bases sitting between them. The CDR3 runs to 14 residues. Germline V lookup: CDR1 LNHDA, CDR2 SQIVND (reference sequence). CDR3 coding DNA: TGTGCCAGTAGTAGGGTAGCGGAGTCCTACGAGCAGTACTTC. This encodes CASSRVAESYEQYF.

As to this clone: The junction does not match germline at one end; this may be a read error. The chain links TRBV20-1 to TRBJ1-2; no clear D. This CDR3 has 9 amino acids. Looked up from germline, CDR1 is DFQATT and CDR2 is SNEGSKA (reference sequence). DNA for the CDR3: TGCAGTGCTGAGGAGCAGGAGAGCTTC. Amino acid sequence: CSAEEQESF.

V and J are TRBV10-1 and TRBJ2-1, with TRBD2 matching 8 bases. The V and J ends lost 3 bases and 4 bases, in that order; junction bases with no gene match: 5. Germline V gene sequence: CDR1 WNHNN, CDR2 SYGVQD (reference sequence). The CDR3 consists of 15 residues. This CDR3 reads CASSDGASGYNEQFF. DNA of the CDR3: TGCGCCAGCAGTGATGGGGCTAGCGGGTACAATGAGCAGTTCTTC.

The chain combines TRBV6-1 with TRBJ1-2; TRBD1 is a possible D gene (5 bases). The CDR3 covers 15 residues. V lost 5 bases to trimming and J lost 0 bases, with 13 bases between them. CDR1 and CDR2 (germline): MNHNS, SASEGT. CDR3 sequence: CASSSRVGANYGYTF. The CDR3 coding sequence is TGTGCCAGCAGTTCCAGGGTAGGGGCTAACTATGGCTACACCTTC.

V gene TRBV18 combines with J gene TRBJ2-5; D is possibly TRBD1 (7 bases). The CDR3 extends over 14 amino acids. Looked up from germline, CDR1 is KGHSH and CDR2 is LQKENI. Deletions cut 4 bases from V and 2 bases from J, with 11 bases between. The CDR3 DNA reads as TGTGCCAGCTCACGCGGGACAGCACAAGAGACCCAGTACTTC. As protein: CASSRGTAQETQYF.

This clone was detected a few times. CDR3 sequence: CASSLEWEWVSPLHF. The CDR3, as DNA: TGTGCCAGCAGCTTAGAATGGGAGTGGGTATCACCCCTCCACTTT. The V call is TRBV11-2, the J call TRBJ1-6; no reliable D call. The CDR3 totals 15 residues. Trimming removed 0 bases at V and 10 bases at J, with 13 bases between. The germline gives CDR1 SGHAT, CDR2 FQNNGV.

This rearrangement joins TRBV4-3 to TRBJ1-6, with 12 positions matching TRBD1. The length of the CDR3 is 20 residues. The germline V gene has CDR1 LGHNA and CDR2 YSLEER. With V trimmed by 3 bases and J by 1 base, 10 bases remained unmatched. The CDR3 spells CASSQFIWGQGASYNSPLHF. As DNA, the CDR3 is TGCGCCAGCAGCCAGTTCATATGGGGACAGGGGGCTTCCTATAATTCACCCCTCCACTTT.

The V and J genes are TRBV5-1 and TRBJ2-5; the D is unclear. The CDR3 is 14 residues long. Germline CDR1 SGHRS, CDR2 YFSETQ. Trimming left V 1 base short and J 1 base short, with 8 bases between. The CDR3 spells CASSLFAGQETQYF. CDR3 coding DNA: TGCGCCAGCAGCTTGTTTGCAGGCCAAGAGACCCAGTACTTC.

This rearrangement joins TRBV4-3 to TRBJ2-1; D not resolved. CDR1 is LGHNA, CDR2 YSLEER, per germline. This CDR3 has 13 amino acids. Trimming took 2 bases from V and 7 from J, leaving 9 bases between them. CDR3 coding DNA: TGCGCCAGCAGCCAATATGGACGGAATGAGCAGTTCTTC. This codes for CASSQYGRNEQFF.

This clone was detected only once. The chain couples TRBV7-2 to TRBJ2-3, with a possible D match to TRBD2 (6 bases). Trimming removed 5 bases from V and 5 bases from J, with 14 bases in between. CDR3 size: 14 residues. Germline V gives CDR1 SGHTA, CDR2 FQGNSA. CDR3 in DNA: TGTGCCAGCAGCCAGGGACTGCCGGGAGATACGCAGTATTTT. It encodes CASSQGLPGDTQYF.

The chain couples TRBV7-9 to TRBJ2-5; 7 bases match TRBD2. V shed 5 bases and J 4 bases; nucleotides not matched to a gene: 13. This CDR3 contains 16 residues. Looked up from germline, CDR1 is SEHNR and CDR2 is FQNEAQ (reference sequence). Here the CDR3 DNA reads TGTGCCAGCAGCCAGCCATTACCAACGGGGGGAGAGACCCAGTACTTC. Amino acid sequence: CASSQPLPTGGETQYF.

The chain employs TRBV7-2 and TRBJ1-6; the D gene is possibly TRBD1 (5 bases). Trimming took 2 bases from V and 9 from J, leaving 14 bases between them. The CDR3 contains 15 residues. Germline CDR1 is SGHTA and CDR2 is FQGNSA. The CDR3: CASSLIQASVSPLHF. The CDR3 coding sequence is TGTGCCAGCAGCTTAATACAGGCTTCAGTTTCACCCCTCCACTTT. Supplemented by reference TRBV7-2 and TRBJ1-6, the full variable domain reads GAGVSQSPSNKVTEKGKDVELRCDPISGHTALYWYRQSLGQGLEFLIYFQGNSAPDKSGLPSDRFSAERTGGSVSTLTIQRTQQEDSAVYLCASSLIQASVSPLHFGNGTRLTVT.

The genes are TRBV10-3 and TRBJ2-3; 7 bases align to TRBD1. Trimming at V came to 10 bases and at J to 3 bases, leaving 13 bases not matched to a gene. CDR1 and CDR2 (germline): ENHRY, SYGVKD. CDR3 length: 15 amino acids. CDR3 region: CATRATGVPTDTQYF. Written as DNA, the CDR3 is TGTGCCACCCGCGCAACAGGGGTACCAACAGATACGCAGTATTTT.

This chain joins TRBV6-1 and TRBJ2-1; D possibly corresponds to TRBD1 (6 bases). This CDR3 is built from 13 residues. V was shortened by 7 bases and J by 5 bases, with 12 bases between the two germline ends. Germline CDR1 and CDR2: MNHNS and SASEGT. In DNA, the CDR3 is TGTGCCAGCACCCCGGACAGAGACAATGAGCAGTTCTTC. Translation gives CASTPDRDNEQFF.

The chain combines TRBV2 with TRBJ1-1; tentatively, D is TRBD1 (5 bases). Germline CDR1 SNHLY, CDR2 FYNNEI. V lost 4 bases and J 4 bases, leaving 13 bases between the germline ends. The CDR3 covers 14 residues. CDR3 nucleotides: TGTGCCAGCAGTGGAACCGCAGGGCTCACTGAAGCTTTCTTT. It is translated as CASSGTAGLTEAFF.

CDR3 region: CASSASGRAHTGELFF. The DNA for the CDR3 is TGTGCCAGCAGTGCTAGCGGGAGGGCCCACACCGGGGAGCTGTTTTTT. This chain joins TRBV6-6 and TRBJ2-2; 12 bases are a match to TRBD2. CDR3 length: 16 amino acids. J was trimmed by 3 bases and V by 5 bases; bases with no gene match: 4. Germline assignment: CDR1 MNHNY and CDR2 SVGAGI (reference sequence).

This clone was seen a few times. The chain carries TRBV4-3 and TRBJ2-2; 8 bases agree with TRBD2. Germline V CDR1 and CDR2: LGHNA, YSLEER. Germline trimming cut 1 base from V and 0 bases from J; bases unmatched to any gene: 1. There are 16 residues in the CDR3. The chain's CDR3 is CASSQAAGANTGELFF. Here the CDR3 DNA reads TGCGCCAGCAGCCAAGCAGCGGGGGCGAACACCGGGGAGCTGTTTTTT.

CDR3 residues: CASRVQGVGTGELFF. CDR3 DNA sequence: TGTGCCAGCAGGGTACAGGGGGTTGGGACCGGGGAGCTGTTTTTT. The genes are TRBV2 and TRBJ2-2; 8 bases are shared with TRBD1. The germline V gene encodes CDR1 SNHLY and CDR2 FYNNEI. This CDR3 comprises 15 residues. V gave up 6 bases and J gave up 5 bases; unmatched junction bases: 8.